One and the same sample provided the 29 T cell receptor beta chains below, sequenced in a study of early T cells in non-severe SARS-CoV-2 infection. One entry per CDR3 protein, called by TCRdb with MiXCR from the 5' RACE reads. The sample carries 40,000 to 45,000 distinct CDR3 sequences, approximately 6.2% recorded once. The sequenced sample was whole blood, obtained at baseline. The receptors here all came from an adult who was a healthcare worker with PCR-confirmed SARS-CoV-2 infection or an uninfected control (not recorded which).

The chain recombines TRBV7-8 with TRBJ2-5, with D tentatively TRBD1 (6 bases). The CDR3 contains 13 residues. Germline V gene lookup returns CDR1 SGHVS and CDR2 FQNEAQ. V was trimmed by 3 bases and J by 5 bases, leaving 10 bases between them. The CDR3 coding sequence is TGTGCCAGCAGCTTCCAGGGGATGGAGACCCAGTACTTC. Translating it yields CASSFQGMETQYF.

This clonotype was counted ten times or more. This chain joins TRBV10-3 and TRBJ2-7; 10 nucleotides agree with TRBD1. The CDR3 contains 15 residues. The V gene's germline CDR1 is ENHRY and CDR2 SYGVKD. Trimming removed 5 bases from V and 2 bases from J; junction bases left unmatched: 6. The CDR3 loop reads CAISWGQGTTYEQYF. DNA for the CDR3: TGTGCCATCAGTTGGGGACAGGGGACCACCTACGAGCAGTACTTC.

The CDR3 region is CASSPRTSGFVEQFF. The CDR3, as DNA: TGTGCCAGCAGCCCGAGGACTAGCGGGTTTGTTGAGCAGTTCTTC. V usage is TRBV6-2 or TRBV6-3 and J usage is TRBJ2-1; 11 bases agree with TRBD2. CDR1 MNHEY and CDR2 SVGEGT come from the germline V gene. CDR3 length equals 15 residues. Germline trimming cut 6 bases from V and 9 bases from J; bases unmatched to any gene: 10.

In the case of this clonotype: A much bigger clone sits one base away, suggesting this may be a read error. The chain links TRBV4-1 to TRBJ2-3, with 11 nucleotides matching TRBD2. V dropped 1 base and J dropped 2; count of bases not matched to a gene: 14. This CDR3 region has 20 residues. The germline CDR1 and CDR2 sequences are MGHRA and YSYEKL. DNA for the CDR3: TGCGCCAGCAGCCAAGCAGCCCCGTGGCAGACTAGCGGGACCACAGATACGCAGTATTTT. Translation gives CASSQAAPWQTSGTTDTQYF.

This clonotype occurred a few times. The gene calls are TRBV5-1 and TRBJ2-7; D is unresolved. Germline-derived CDR1 and CDR2 are SGHRS and YFSETQ. With 6 bases removed from V and 6 bases from J, the gap between germline ends came to 10 bases. This CDR3 comprises 11 residues. This CDR3 is CASTPESEQYF. Written as DNA, the CDR3 is TGCGCCAGCACCCCGGAGAGCGAGCAGTACTTC.

This clonotype was seen ten or more times. The chain has TRBV7-2 and TRBJ2-7; TRBD2 matches at 8 bases. CDR1 and CDR2 (germline): SGHTA, FQGNSA. The CDR3 extends over 15 amino acids. The V gene end was trimmed by 3 bases and the J gene end by 4 bases; junction bases not matched to a gene: 8. CDR3 nucleotides: TGTGCCAGCAGCTTGGACTCCTCTAGCGGGTACGAGCAGTACTTC. Protein product: CASSLDSSSGYEQYF.

This clonotype showed up many times. The V call is TRBV4-2, the J call TRBJ1-2, with D possibly matching TRBD1 (5 bases). CDR1 is LGHNA and CDR2 is YNFKEQ in the germline V gene. Deletions cut 3 bases from V and 0 bases from J, with 11 bases between. CDR3 length: 15 amino acids. CDR3 DNA sequence: TGTGCCAGCAGCCACCCGGACACTCCTAACTATGGCTACACCTTC. This encodes CASSHPDTPNYGYTF.

This clonotype has a count of ten or more. CDR3 loop: CASSLTGKNTEAFF. In DNA, the CDR3 is TGTGCCAGCAGTTTGACAGGGAAGAACACTGAAGCTTTCTTT. The chain recombines TRBV6-6 with TRBJ1-1; 7 nucleotides match TRBD1. The germline V gene has CDR1 MNHNY and CDR2 SVGAGI (reference sequence). Germline trimming cut 4 bases from V and 1 base from J; bases unmatched to any gene: 3. CDR3 length: 14 amino acids.

This clonotype has a count of ten or more. The V gene is TRBV6-6, the J gene TRBJ1-5, with 8 bases lining up with TRBD1. This CDR3 is 14 amino acids long. V lost 7 bases to trimming and J lost 5 bases; unmatched junction nucleotides: 7. Germline CDR1 is MNHNY and CDR2 is SVGAGI (reference sequence). This CDR3 reads CASNDRGYDQPQHF. CDR3 bases: TGTGCCAGCAATGACAGGGGTTACGATCAGCCCCAGCATTTT.

The J gene is TRBJ2-3, the V gene TRBV29-1; D is perhaps TRBD1 or TRBD2 (6 bases each). Germline V gene sequence: CDR1 SQVTM, CDR2 ANQGSEA. The V end lost 0 bases, the J end lost 0 bases, and 10 bases lay between the germline ends. The CDR3 runs to 15 residues. CDR3 in amino acids: CSVEEMGGSTDTQYF. Written as DNA, the CDR3 is TGCAGCGTTGAAGAGATGGGGGGCAGCACAGATACGCAGTATTTT.

This clonotype has more than one count but fewer than ten. V is TRBV21-1 and J is TRBJ2-4; the table's D gene call, TRBD1, was not cross checked with the DNA. TRBV21-1 is reported as a pseudogene. CDR3 length: 18 amino acids. The CDR3 is CASSKGHRNPPAKNIQYF. CDR3 DNA sequence: TGTGCCAGCAGCAAGGGACACAGGAATCCACCAGCCAAAAACATTCAGTACTTC.

The rearrangement links TRBV19 to TRBJ2-3; unclear D gene. V lost 9 bases and J lost 0, with 22 bases in between. Per germline, CDR1 LNHDA and CDR2 SQIVND (reference sequence). CDR3 length: 17 residues. The chain's CDR3 is CASRKRATEISTDTQYF. As DNA, the CDR3 is TGTGCCAGCCGAAAAAGGGCGACTGAGATCAGCACAGATACGCAGTATTTT.

In this sample, this clonotype turned up a few times. This rearrangement joins TRBV7-2 to TRBJ2-7; either TRBD1 or TRBD2 may supply D (5 bases each). CDR1 and CDR2 (germline): SGHTA, FQGNSA. The length of the CDR3 is 13 residues. Trimming removed 7 bases at V and 3 bases at J, with 13 bases between. The CDR3 nucleotides are TGTGCCAGCACCCTGGGACGGCTCTACGAGCAGTACTTC. Translating it yields CASTLGRLYEQYF. Supplemented by reference TRBV7-2 and TRBJ2-7, the full variable domain reads GAGVSQSPSNKVTEKGKDVELRCDPISGHTALYWYRQSLGQGLEFLIYFQGNSAPDKSGLPSDRFSAERTGGSVSTLTIQRTQQEDSAVYLCASTLGRLYEQYFGPGTRLTVT.

In DNA form, the CDR3 reads TGTGCCAGCAGCCAAGAGGCCACCAGCGGGGGGTTTGATACGCAGTATTTT. Translation gives CASSQEATSGGFDTQYF. The chain is built from TRBV4-2 and TRBJ2-3, with 9 bases that match TRBD2. The CDR3 spans 17 residues. From germline, CDR1 is LGHNA and CDR2 YNFKEQ. The V and J ends lost 0 bases and 6 bases, in that order; junction bases with no gene match: 10.

This clonotype has a handful of counts. The chain employs TRBV13 and TRBJ1-2; 8 nucleotides align to TRBD1. The CDR3 covers 17 residues. Unmatched junction bases numbered 14, after V lost 2 bases and J lost 6 bases. Germline-derived CDR1 and CDR2 are PRHDT and FYEKMQ (reference sequence). CDR3 in DNA: TGTGCCAGCAGCTTACGGAGACAGGGGTGGTATAGAGATGGCTACACCTTC. It encodes CASSLRRQGWYRDGYTF.

The chain is built from TRBV7-2 and TRBJ2-3; D might be TRBD2 (5 bases). This CDR3 is 14 amino acids long. The V gene lost 3 bases and the J gene lost 0 bases, with 7 bases spanning the gap. CDR1 and CDR2 (germline): SGHTA, FQGNSA. CDR3 sequence: CASSLEDSTDTQYF. CDR3 DNA: TGTGCCAGCAGCTTGGAGGATAGCACAGATACGCAGTATTTT.

This clonotype was counted ten times or more. V usage is TRBV2 and J usage is TRBJ2-5, with D possibly matching TRBD2 (5 bases). From germline, CDR1 is SNHLY and CDR2 FYNNEI. V was trimmed by 6 bases and J by 5 bases, leaving 10 bases between them. The CDR3 runs to 12 residues. The chain's CDR3 is CASRGGGETQYF. The CDR3 bases are TGTGCCAGCAGAGGAGGTGGGGAGACCCAGTACTTC.

This clonotype was counted many times. V and J are TRBV28 and TRBJ2-7; D gene ambiguous. Trimming shortened V by 6 bases and J by 5 bases, and 8 bases separated the two germline ends. From germline, CDR1 is MDHEN and CDR2 SYDVKM. This CDR3 comprises 11 residues. Written as DNA, the CDR3 is TGTGCCAGCAGCCCTCCGAACGAGCAGTACTTC. Its protein product is CASSPPNEQYF.

This clonotype was seen many times. V usage is TRBV20-1 and J usage is TRBJ1-1; maybe TRBD1 (5 bases). The CDR3 loop spans 12 amino acids. The germline V gene encodes CDR1 DFQATT and CDR2 SNEGSKA (reference sequence). Trimming removed 7 bases at V and 4 bases at J, with 13 bases between. CDR3 nucleotides: TGCAGTGGGCCAGGGTCGATCACTGAAGCTTTCTTT. Protein sequence: CSGPGSITEAFF.

This clonotype was counted between two and nine times. The gene calls are TRBV20-1 and TRBJ2-7; D perhaps matches TRBD1 (6 bases). Looked up from germline, CDR1 is DFQATT and CDR2 is SNEGSKA (reference sequence). The CDR3 sequence is 14 residues long. V dropped 0 bases and J dropped 4 bases, with 13 bases sitting between them. The CDR3 loop is CSARDKPGAYEQYF. For the CDR3, the DNA is TGCAGTGCTAGAGATAAACCAGGGGCGTACGAGCAGTACTTC.

About this clonotype itself: At one end the junction does not follow the germline gene, possibly because of a read error. The chain has TRBV2 and TRBJ2-3; 7 bases are shared with TRBD2. Germline V gives CDR1 SNHLY, CDR2 FYNNEI. The CDR3 has 17 residues. CDR3 DNA sequence: TGTGTCAGCAGGGCTGGGGTTCTAGCGGAAAACACAGATACGCAGTATTTT. Protein product: CVSRAGVLAENTDTQYF.

The sample holds many counts of this clonotype. The CDR3 spells CASSQDRASGSWYNEQFF. The CDR3 bases are TGCGCCAGCAGCCAAGATCGCGCTAGCGGGAGCTGGTACAATGAGCAGTTCTTC. The V gene is TRBV4-3, the J gene TRBJ2-1; 10 nucleotides line up with TRBD2. The germline CDR1 and CDR2 sequences are LGHNA and YSLEER. V lost 0 bases and J lost 4; bases outside the gene matches: 9. The CDR3 is 18 residues long.

This clonotype was counted only a few times. This chain links TRBV6-1 with TRBJ1-1; possibly TRBD1 for D (5 bases). V lost 8 bases to trimming and J lost 1 base, with 11 bases between them. CDR3 length: 13 amino acids. Germline V gene sequence: CDR1 MNHNS, CDR2 SASEGT. CDR3: CASQSGPNTEAFF. The CDR3 DNA is TGTGCCAGCCAATCGGGGCCGAACACTGAAGCTTTCTTT.

There are many counts of this clonotype. The rearrangement joins TRBV30 to TRBJ1-4; D is ambiguous. The CDR3 extends over 12 amino acids. Germline CDR1 reads GTSNPN; CDR2 reads SVGIG (reference sequence). Trimming cost V 3 bases and J 7 bases, with 9 bases left between them. This CDR3 reads CAWSRWSEKLFF. CDR3 coding DNA: TGTGCCTGGAGCCGGTGGAGTGAAAAACTGTTTTTT.

This clonotype was counted many times. This chain links TRBV6-6 with TRBJ1-4, with TRBD1 identical over 9 bases. V trimming: 6 bases; J trimming: 7 bases; junction bases outside the gene matches: 6. The germline V gene encodes CDR1 MNHNY and CDR2 SVGAGI (reference sequence). This CDR3 contains 14 residues. CDR3 in DNA: TGTGCCAGCAGCCCGGGACAGGGACGTGAAAAACTGTTTTTT. Residues: CASSPGQGREKLFF.

In its sample, this clonotype was seen many times. The J gene is TRBJ2-7, the V gene TRBV20-1; D is possibly TRBD1 (6 bases). The CDR3 runs to 13 residues. The ends were cut back, 3 bases at V and 5 bases at J, with 14 bases in the middle. Germline-derived CDR1 and CDR2 are DFQATT and SNEGSKA (reference sequence). The CDR3 reads CSARGALYDEQYF. The CDR3 DNA sequence: TGCAGTGCTAGGGGGGCTCTATACGACGAGCAGTACTTC.

The chain employs TRBV3-1 and TRBJ1-6; D is ambiguous. Germline CDR1 and CDR2: LGHDT and YNNKEL (reference sequence). The V end lost 1 base, the J end lost 13 bases, and 8 bases lay between the germline ends. The CDR3 consists of 12 residues. The CDR3 protein is CASSQGNGPLHF. The CDR3 DNA reads TGTGCCAGCAGCCAAGGAAACGGTCCCCTCCACTTT.

The sample holds many counts of this clonotype. This sequence joins TRBV29-1 and TRBJ2-7; D gene unclear. The CDR3 sequence is 11 residues long. The V and J ends lost 0 bases and 1 base respectively, with 1 base between them. Germline V gene data show CDR1 as SQVTM and CDR2 as ANQGSEA. The CDR3 DNA sequence: TGCAGCGTTGAAGAGTCCTACGAGCAGTACTTC. This encodes CSVEESYEQYF.

The sample holds a few counts of this clonotype. The chain couples TRBV6-5 to TRBJ1-2; 8 bases are shared with TRBD1. Trimming at V came to 0 bases and at J to 4 bases, leaving 4 bases not matched to a gene. The CDR3 length is 15 residues. Germline values: CDR1 MNHEY, CDR2 SVGAGI. The DNA of the CDR3 is TGTGCCAGCAGTTACTCGACAGGGGCCTTCTATGGCTACACCTTC. Translated: CASSYSTGAFYGYTF.